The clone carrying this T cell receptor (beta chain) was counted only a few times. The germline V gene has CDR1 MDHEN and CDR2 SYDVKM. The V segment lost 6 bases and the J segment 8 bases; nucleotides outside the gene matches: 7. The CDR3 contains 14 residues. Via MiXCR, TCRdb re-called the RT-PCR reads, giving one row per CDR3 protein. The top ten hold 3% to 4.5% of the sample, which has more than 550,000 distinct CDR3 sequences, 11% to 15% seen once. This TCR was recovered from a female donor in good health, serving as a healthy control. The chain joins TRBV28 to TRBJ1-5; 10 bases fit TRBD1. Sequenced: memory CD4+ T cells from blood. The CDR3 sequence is CASRRDRGQEPQHF. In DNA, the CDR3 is TGTGCCAGCAGACGGGACAGGGGCCAAGAGCCCCAGCATTTT.